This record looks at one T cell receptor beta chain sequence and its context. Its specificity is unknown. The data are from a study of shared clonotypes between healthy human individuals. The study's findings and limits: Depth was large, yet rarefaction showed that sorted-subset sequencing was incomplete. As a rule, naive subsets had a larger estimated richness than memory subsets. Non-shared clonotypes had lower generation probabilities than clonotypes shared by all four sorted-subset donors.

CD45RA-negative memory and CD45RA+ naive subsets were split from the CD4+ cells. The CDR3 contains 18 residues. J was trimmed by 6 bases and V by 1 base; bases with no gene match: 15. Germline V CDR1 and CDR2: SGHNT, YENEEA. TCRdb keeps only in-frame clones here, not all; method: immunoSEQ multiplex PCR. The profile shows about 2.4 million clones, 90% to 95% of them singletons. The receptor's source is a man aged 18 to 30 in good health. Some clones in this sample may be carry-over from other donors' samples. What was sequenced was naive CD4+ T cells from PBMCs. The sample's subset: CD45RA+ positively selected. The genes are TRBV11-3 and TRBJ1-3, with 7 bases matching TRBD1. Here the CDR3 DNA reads TGTGCCAGCAGCTTAGTAGTGTGTGAGACAGGGAGGGAAAACACCATATATTTT. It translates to CASSLVVCETGRENTIYF.